This TCR beta chain emerged from a study of blood T cells in healthy people across ages. Study-wide background: Template switching recovered approximately one barcoded beta molecule for every two T cells. Overall study findings and caveats: Diversity was higher, and naive CD4+ cells more numerous, in long-lived donors than in aged donors.

Next came a second PCR, run for about 6 to 11 cycles, which used a sample-barcoded 5' primer along with a J-beta primer mix. TCRdb processed the 5' RACE reads anew with MiXCR; each CDR3 protein has one entry. The sample carries around 990,000 distinct CDR3 sequences, 20% to 25% recorded once. Germline V gene lookup returns CDR1 LGHDT and CDR2 YNNKEL (reference sequence). V was cut by 1 base and J by 8 bases, with 3 bases left in between. This CDR3 has 11 residues. This clonotype has only a few counts. Antigen: not known. Another study also made use of these data, one on T cells of mothers and their children. That work states: Reverse transcription into cDNA received all extracted RNA, at approximately 1.5 ug per 15 ul.

Input material: blood. The chain recombines TRBV3-1 with TRBJ2-1; D is undetermined. This TCR was sampled from a girl aged 2 to 9 in good health. The CDR3: CASSQAHEQFF. The CDR3, as DNA: TGTGCCAGCAGCCAAGCCCATGAGCAGTTCTTC.